This is a list of T cell receptor beta chains from one sample in a study of blood T cell repertoires in COVID-19. TCRdb's copy holds only in-frame clones and misses some; the assay was immunoSEQ multiplex PCR. The top ten clones hold 2.9% of a sample with 200,000 to 250,000 clones, 70% to 90% of them seen once. Sequences were obtained from peripheral blood. The source is a man aged 45-65 years who had recovered from COVID-19. CDR3s include the opening cysteine and the closing phenylalanine or tryptophan. D genes are given only for firm matches. Clone size is given for some rows only: seen once, a few or many times, or a class if the clone is expanded.

abundance	v_gene	j_gene	d_gene	CDR3nt	CDR3aa
.	TRBV6-4	TRBJ2-1	.	TGTGCCAGCAGTGGCAACCCGGGACAATGGGATGAGCAGTTCTTC	CASSGNPGQWDEQFF
.	TRBV28	TRBJ1-2	.	TGTGCCAGCAGGAGAAGAGAGCCTTACTATGGCTACACCTTC	CASRRREPYYGYTF
few	TRBV10-3	TRBJ2-7	TRBD1	TGTGCCATCAAGCAGTCCCGGGACAGGGCTCTAAACGAGCAGTACTTC	CAIKQSRDRALNEQYF
.	TRBV28	TRBJ2-6	.	TGTGCCAGCAGCCAAGGGGTTGGGTCCTCCTCTGGGGCCAACGTCCTGACTTTC	CASSQGVGSSSGANVLTF
.	TRBV18	TRBJ2-5	.	TGTGCCAGCTCACCACGGGAGCACCCACAAGAGACCCAGTACTTC	CASSPREHPQETQYF
.	TRBV3-1/TRBV3-2	TRBJ2-7	.	TGTGCCAGCAGCCAACGGAGGGAGCAGTACTTC	CASSQRREQYF
once	TRBV29-1	TRBJ2-1	.	TGCAGCGTTGAAGGCAAACAGGGTAGCTCCTACAATGAGCAGTTCTTC	CSVEGKQGSSYNEQFF
.	TRBV7-9	TRBJ2-3	TRBD1	TGTGCCAGCAGCTTAGGCGGGGGGACAGGGGGCAAAGATACGCAGTATTTT	CASSLGGGTGGKDTQYF
.	TRBV29-1	TRBJ2-1	.	TGCAGCGTTGTTGCGGTCTACAATGAGCAGTTCTTC	CSVVAVYNEQFF
.	TRBV19	TRBJ1-5	TRBD1	TGTGCCAGTAGTATGGCAGGGGGCGGGTCCCCGAATCAGCCCCAGCATTTT	CASSMAGGGSPNQPQHF
.	TRBV7-2	TRBJ2-6	.	TGTGCCAGCAGCTTAGACGGCTCTGGGGCCAACGTCCTGACTTTC	CASSLDGSGANVLTF
.	TRBV24-1	TRBJ2-2	TRBD1	TGTGCCACCAGTGATTTATCGACAGGGGAGGACACCGGGGAGCTGTTTTTT	CATSDLSTGEDTGELFF
.	TRBV15	TRBJ1-5	TRBD1	TGTGCCACCAGCAGGGGACAGGGGGCCACTTCTAGCAATCAGCCCCAGCATTTT	CATSRGQGATSSNQPQHF
.	TRBV7-9	TRBJ1-2	TRBD1	TGTGCCAGCAGCCAAAGGACAGGGGATAACTATGGCTACACCTTC	CASSQRTGDNYGYTF
.	TRBV2	TRBJ2-7	TRBD2	TGTGCCAGCGGAGGACTAGCGGGAAACGAGCAGTACTTC	CASGGLAGNEQYF
once	TRBV11-2	TRBJ2-1	TRBD2	TGTGCCAGCAGCTTAGATTGGATAGCGGGGGGGGTGTTCTTC	CASSLDWIAGGVFF
.	TRBV24-1	TRBJ2-1	TRBD1	TGTGCCACCAGTGCCCAATCCGGGACAGGGGAAGGGAATGAGCAGTTCTTC	CATSAQSGTGEGNEQFF
.	TRBV5-6	TRBJ2-7	TRBD1	TGTGCCAGCAGCTCGAAGGGACAGAGGTTCTACGAGCAGTACTTC	CASSSKGQRFYEQYF
.	TRBV4-1	TRBJ1-1	.	TGCGCCAGCAGCCAAGGAATCCGGGGGGACACTGAAGCTTTCTTT	CASSQGIRGDTEAFF
.	TRBV6-6	TRBJ1-2	.	TGTGCCAGCAGTTACTCCCACAGGATTAACTATGGCTACACCTTC	CASSYSHRINYGYTF
once	TRBV19	TRBJ2-1	.	TGTGCCAGTAGTACCACCTCGGGGAGAAGCTCCTACAATGAGCAGTTCTTC	CASSTTSGRSSYNEQFF
.	TRBV28	TRBJ2-1	.	TGTGCCTACAGGGGTTGGGGGGATAGTGAGCAGTTCTTC	CAYRGWGDSEQFF
.	TRBV11-2	TRBJ2-1	TRBD2	TGTGCCAGCAGCTTATTTATAGCGGGAGGTTTCTACAATGAGCAGTTCTTC	CASSLFIAGGFYNEQFF
.	TRBV11-3	TRBJ2-2	.	TGTGCCAGCAGCTCACCCCAGGGGTCCGGGGAGCTGTTTTTT	CASSSPQGSGELFF
.	TRBV24-1	TRBJ1-4	.	TGTGCCACCAGTGACCAAGTCCCGGGAAGAGGCGAAAAACTGTTTTTT	CATSDQVPGRGEKLFF
.	TRBV5-5	TRBJ1-2	TRBD1	TGTGCCAGCAGCTTGGATACAGGGGTCTACTATGGCTACACCTTC	CASSLDTGVYYGYTF
.	TRBV5-5	TRBJ1-5	TRBD1	TGTGCCAGCAGCTTGTCGGGACAGGGGAATCAGCCCCAGCATTTT	CASSLSGQGNQPQHF
.	TRBV6-1	TRBJ2-1	TRBD2	TGTGCCAGCAGTGAAGGTCGGCTAGCGGGATACTCCGAGCAGTTCTTC	CASSEGRLAGYSEQFF
once	TRBV7-8	TRBJ1-2	.	TGTGCCAGCAGCTTAGGGCAGGGGATATATGGCTACACCTTC	CASSLGQGIYGYTF
.	TRBV4-1	TRBJ1-1	.	TGCGCCAGCAGCCTTAGAGGAGGGCAGGGAGGGCGAATGAACACTGAAGCTTTCTTT	CASSLRGGQGGRMNTEAFF
.	TRBV11-2	TRBJ2-3	TRBD1	TGTGCCAGCAGCGGCGAACAGGGGGCTTTAACAGATACGCAGTATTTT	CASSGEQGALTDTQYF
.	TRBV24-1	TRBJ2-1	TRBD2	TGTGCCACCAGTGAACCGGGACTAGCGGGATACAATGAGCAGTTCTTC	CATSEPGLAGYNEQFF
.	TRBV28	TRBJ1-2	.	TGTGCCAGCAGTCCCCCGCGGGCAGGAAACTATGGCTACACCTTC	CASSPPRAGNYGYTF
.	TRBV5-6	TRBJ1-2	.	TGTGCCAGCAGCTTGGGAGGGCGTTTATGGAGGGGCTATGGCTACACCTTC	CASSLGGRLWRGYGYTF
.	TRBV7-9	TRBJ2-1	TRBD1	TGTGCCAGCAGCTACGGACAGGGGGCTTTTGAGCAGTTCTTC	CASSYGQGAFEQFF
few	TRBV30	TRBJ2-5	TRBD2	TGTGCCTGGAGTCGGACTAGCGGGAGGGAGACCCAGTACTTC	CAWSRTSGRETQYF
few	TRBV19	TRBJ2-2	TRBD2	TGTGCCAGTAGGGGGACTAGCGGGAGGGCGAACACCGGGGAGCTGTTTTTT	CASRGTSGRANTGELFF
.	TRBV7-8	TRBJ1-1	.	TGTGCCAGCAGCTTAGCGGGGGGAGGGACTGAAGCTTTCTTT	CASSLAGGGTEAFF
.	TRBV18	TRBJ1-5	.	TGTGCCAGCTCCAATTCTATACGTTCGCTCCTGAATCAGCCCCAGCATTTT	CASSNSIRSLLNQPQHF
.	TRBV10-2	TRBJ2-3	TRBD2	TGCGCCAGCAGTGAGTATAGTGGTAGCGGGATCACAGATACGCAGTATTTT	CASSEYSGSGITDTQYF
.	TRBV11-2	TRBJ2-2	TRBD1	TGTGCCAGCAGCTTACCTTCAGGGGGTATAAGGATGGGCGGGGAGCTGTTTTTT	CASSLPSGGIRMGGELFF